This T cell receptor (beta chain) was identified during a study of technical replicates of blood from a few donors. The table came from immunoSEQ multiplex PCR; TCRdb's copy has only in-frame clones and leaves some out. The sample lists approximately 76,000 clones; 97% were seen once. Sequenced input: T cells isolated from PBMCs. This TCR was sampled from a human donor in good health.

The CDR3 nucleotides read TGTGCCAGCAGCTCTAACATTCAGTACTTC. Translation: CASSSNIQYF. J is TRBJ2-4 and V is TRBV28; D gene uncertain. V lost 6 bases and J lost 7, with 4 bases in between. The germline CDR1 and CDR2 sequences are MDHEN and SYDVKM. This CDR3 spans 10 amino acids.